This TCR beta chain was recovered during a study of T cells after yellow fever vaccination. Worth noting for this clonotype: Its antigen is still unknown. This could be a read error, since a much larger clone is one nucleotide away.

In making TCR cDNA, 5'RACE template switching added a universal primer site and UMIs to it. TCRdb passed the 5' RACE reads through MiXCR, listing each CDR3 protein once. Of approximately 74,000 distinct CDR3 sequences in the sample, approximately 6.2% were seen once. General study points: The study noted that FACS-sorted repertoires could contain abundant clonotypes contaminating from the bulk population.

This CDR3 contains 16 residues. The V end lost 4 bases, the J end lost 4 bases, and 18 bases lay between the germline ends. CDR1 SGHDT and CDR2 YYEEEE come from the germline V gene. The source was CD4+ T cells sorted from PBMCs, collected roughly 15 days after the first yellow fever vaccination. The chain recombines TRBV5-6 with TRBJ1-3; D uncertain. The receptor's source is a man between 18 and 29 years old who received the YFV17D yellow fever vaccine. CDR3 sequence reads: CASSVRVLLQGNTIYF. As DNA, the CDR3 is TGTGCCAGCAGCGTCCGGGTCCTACTGCAGGGAAACACCATATATTTT.